This TCR beta chain was obtained from a study of cytomegalovirus exposure and HLA in healthy donors. General study findings and limits: Associated with cytomegalovirus, according to the listing, were 150 to 200 TCR beta chains. A classifier reportedly called cytomegalovirus status with high sensitivity and specificity. HLA allele associations emerged for some 16,000 TCR beta sequences in a later analysis, at 0.05 false discovery rate. Donors were assumed by presence/absence analyses to have roughly uniform sequencing depth.

Worth noting for this clone: Its cognate antigen is unknown.

Germline V lookup: CDR1 KGHSH, CDR2 LQKENI. The CDR3 runs 14 residues. Germline trimming cut 1 base from V and 3 bases from J; bases unmatched to any gene: 0. 60 Vbeta and 13 Jbeta primers were used in PCR. Some clones are missing from TCRdb's copy, which holds only in-frame ones; the method was immunoSEQ multiplex PCR. The data show about 150,000 clones, and the top ten clones hold 2% to 2.5%. This TCR derives from a man aged 25-45 years in good health and CMV-seronegative. Specimen: PBMCs. The V gene is TRBV18, the J gene TRBJ2-3, with 8 bases that match TRBD1. The CDR3 here is CASSPRTGTDTQYF. CDR3 in DNA: TGTGCCAGCTCACCACGGACAGGGACAGATACGCAGTATTTT.